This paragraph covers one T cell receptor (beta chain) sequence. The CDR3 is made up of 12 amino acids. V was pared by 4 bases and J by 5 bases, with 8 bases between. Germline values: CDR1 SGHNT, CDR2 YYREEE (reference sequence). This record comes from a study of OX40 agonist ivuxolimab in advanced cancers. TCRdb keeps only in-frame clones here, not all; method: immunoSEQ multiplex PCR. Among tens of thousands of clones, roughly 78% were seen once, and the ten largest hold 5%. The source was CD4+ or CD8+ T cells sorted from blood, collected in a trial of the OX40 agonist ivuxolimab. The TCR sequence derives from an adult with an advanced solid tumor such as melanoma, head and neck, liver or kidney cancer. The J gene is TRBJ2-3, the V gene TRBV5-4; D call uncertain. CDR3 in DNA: TGTGCCAGCAGCCTCCAGGAAGATACGCAGTATTTT. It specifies CASSLQEDTQYF.